The following is a T cell receptor (beta chain) sequence with its context. This record comes from a study of blood T cell repertoires in COVID-19. Study information: The samples span acute and convalescent COVID-19 from the United States, Italy and Spain. Sample material is recorded as cDNA or gDNA derived from T cells, B-cell-depleted T cells, or PBMCs.

CDR1 and CDR2 from the germline V gene are DFQATT and SNEGSKA (reference sequence). The CDR3 is made up of 11 amino acids. Trimming took 5 bases from V and 7 from J, leaving 10 bases between them. Original analysis: For nucleated cells, counts were estimated from reference gene primer amplification. Only in-frame clones appear in the TCRdb table, and some are missing; sequencing was by immunoSEQ multiplex PCR. V, J and clone size reflect that table, while D and trimming were determined from the DNA. The sample lists under 450,000 clones, approximately 77% occurring once. The sequenced sample was peripheral blood. The chain uses TRBV20-1 and TRBJ2-3, with a weak D call TRBD2 (5 bases). This TCR was recovered from a human donor with acute or convalescent COVID-19. The donor label of this sample is uncertain. This chain's CDR3 is CSAGPGNTQYF. For the CDR3, the DNA is TGCAGTGCTGGTCCGGGAAATACGCAGTATTTT.